The clone carrying this T cell receptor (beta chain) occurred many times. Its target is unknown. The sample is drawn from a study of T cells in Graves' hyperthyroidism and ophthalmopathy. Turning to the study itself: The blood sample was taken at first diagnosis, before treatment began.

Graves' hyperthyroidism was deemed stable absent ophthalmopathy progression within 18 months. Findings of the study overall: Researchers found most expanded thyroid clonotypes above 0.001 in blood as well.

With 6 bases clipped from V and 1 base from J, the junction kept 12 bases outside the gene matches. Germline V CDR1 and CDR2: MNHEY, SVGEGT. CDR3 length: 17 residues. What was amplified from RNA transcripts were TCR beta CDR3 regions. HTBI primers were employed in a first-round RT-PCR of the TCR CDR3. Using its own MiXCR run on the multiplex PCR reads, TCRdb lists one record per CDR3 protein. Of 500,000 to 750,000 distinct CDR3 sequences in the sample, approximately 15% were seen once. Sequencing was performed on blood. The source is a woman aged 25 to 39 with Graves' hyperthyroidism. This chain uses TRBV6-2 or TRBV6-3 with TRBJ1-1; 9 nucleotides align to TRBD1. The CDR3 sequence: CASRLIRQGVANTEAFF. CDR3 DNA: TGTGCCAGCAGATTAATAAGACAGGGGGTGGCGAACACTGAAGCTTTCTTT.